The present T cell receptor (beta chain) was sequenced within a study of blood T cell repertoires in COVID-19. Turning to the study itself: Acute-phase and convalescent COVID-19 samples originated in the United States, Italy and Spain. Nucleic acid was either cDNA or gDNA, and it came from T cells, B-cell-depleted T cells, or PBMCs.

V was shortened by 4 bases and J by 3 bases, with 10 bases between the two germline ends. From germline, CDR1 is SGHAT and CDR2 FQNNGV. The CDR3 extends over 14 amino acids. Original processing notes: Amplification of reference gene primers provided the estimated nucleated cell counts. Only in-frame clones appear in the TCRdb table, and some are missing; sequencing was by immunoSEQ multiplex PCR. Clone size and V and J calls were adopted from that table, with D and trimming inferred from the DNA. Altogether over 100,000 clones are present, around 90% being singletons, with the ten largest covering 1% to 1.4%.

The chain recombines TRBV11-2 with TRBJ1-5; the D is unclear. Material: peripheral blood. This clonotype was sampled from a human donor in a cohort sampled during active COVID-19. The CDR3: CASSWFGNNQPQHF. The CDR3 DNA reads TGTGCCAGCAGCTGGTTCGGGAACAATCAGCCCCAGCATTTT.